This is a list of T cell receptor beta chains from one sample in a study of cytomegalovirus exposure and HLA in healthy donors. TCRdb's table, derived via immunoSEQ multiplex PCR, lists solely in-frame clones and lacks some. The data contain around 170,000 clones, about 81% of them seen just once; the ten biggest clones take up about 0.8%. The sample consisted of PBMCs. The receptors stem from a woman between 18 and 30 years old in good health and CMV-seronegative. Both conserved end residues are part of each CDR3. A D gene is named only where the DNA matches it firmly. Size values are once, few and many counts, or a class for expanded clones, and some rows have none.

J	D	size	V	DNA	CDR3
TRBJ2-3	TRBD1	-	TRBV12-5	TGTGCTAGTGGGAGTGGGACAGATCTTCGGGATACGCAGTATTTT	CASGSGTDLRDTQYF
TRBJ2-7	TRBD1	-	TRBV5-1	TGCGCCAGCAGTGGTGGCAGGGGGCCCTACGAGCAGTACTTC	CASSGGRGPYEQYF
TRBJ1-6	-	-	TRBV14	TGTGCCAGCAGCCGGGCAGGGGATTATAATTCACCCCTCCACTTT	CASSRAGDYNSPLHF
TRBJ2-1	-	-	TRBV9	TGTGCCAGCAGCGTAGGCAGGACAGCCTACAATGAGCAGTTCTTC	CASSVGRTAYNEQFF
TRBJ2-1	TRBD2	-	TRBV4-1	TGCGCCAGCAGCCAAGAATTGACGGGGGGATACAATGAGCAGTTCTTC	CASSQELTGGYNEQFF
TRBJ2-1	-	-	TRBV19	TGTGCCAGTAGTATACGGACTGGCCTGAGCTCCTACAATGAGCAGTTCTTC	CASSIRTGLSSYNEQFF
TRBJ1-4	TRBD1	-	TRBV9	TGTGCCAGCAGCGCGACTTCCGGGACAGGGTGGGAAAAACTGTTTTTT	CASSATSGTGWEKLFF
TRBJ2-5	TRBD1	-	TRBV5-4	TGTGCCAGCCGAACAGGGGGCGAGGAGACCCAGTACTTC	CASRTGGEETQYF
TRBJ2-3	-	-	TRBV4-1	TGCGCCAGCAGCCAGAACGGGCCTAGCTCACACACGGATACGCAGTATTTT	CASSQNGPSSHTDTQYF
TRBJ1-2	-	-	TRBV18	TGTGCCAGCTCACAAGAGGACAGTTCCGACTATGGCTACACCTTC	CASSQEDSSDYGYTF
TRBJ1-2	TRBD1	-	TRBV7-9	TGTGCCAGCAGCCCACGACAGGGAGGTATCGGCTATGGCTACACCTTC	CASSPRQGGIGYGYTF
TRBJ2-5	-	few	TRBV7-8	TGTGCCAGCAGCGGGCCCTGGGAGACCCAGTACTTC	CASSGPWETQYF
TRBJ2-5	TRBD2	once	TRBV19	TGTGCCAGTAGTATCTCCAGCGGGGGGTTAGGAGAGACCCAGTACTTC	CASSISSGGLGETQYF
TRBJ1-1	TRBD1	-	TRBV6-6	TGTGCCAGCAGCCCGGCGACAGGGGGAGACACTGAAGCTTTCTTT	CASSPATGGDTEAFF
TRBJ2-5	-	-	TRBV6-5	TGTGCCAGCAGTTACTCGGGCAGGGGAGAGACCCAGTACTTC	CASSYSGRGETQYF
TRBJ2-1	-	-	TRBV2	TGTGCCGGTTCTGTTCAGGGCAACAATGAGCAGTTCTTC	CAGSVQGNNEQFF
TRBJ2-3	TRBD2	-	TRBV2	TGTGCCAGCACCGTACTAGCGGGGGGCCTGGATACGCAGTATTTT	CASTVLAGGLDTQYF
TRBJ2-1	TRBD1	-	TRBV5-4	TGTGCCAGCAGCTCCGGACAGGGTATCAATGAGCAGTTCTTC	CASSSGQGINEQFF
TRBJ2-5	TRBD2	-	TRBV28	TGTGCCAGCGGATTTAGCGGGAGAATCCAAGAGACCCAGTACTTC	CASGFSGRIQETQYF
TRBJ2-7	-	once	TRBV5-1	TGCGCCAGCAGCGTGGACAGTCTTGGCGAGCAGTACTTC	CASSVDSLGEQYF
TRBJ2-2	TRBD1	-	TRBV2	TGTGCCAGCAGTGATCGGACAGGGAACACCGGGGAGCTGTTTTTT	CASSDRTGNTGELFF
TRBJ1-5	TRBD1	-	TRBV19	TGTGCCAGTAGTGGGACAGGGGGCTTGCAGCCCCAGCATTTT	CASSGTGGLQPQHF
TRBJ2-1	-	-	TRBV11-2	TGTGCCAGCAGCCCACGGGTGAATGAGCAGTTCTTC	CASSPRVNEQFF
TRBJ2-3	TRBD1	-	TRBV18	TGTGCCAGCTCACCGGGACAGGGTCTATTGGATACGCAGTATTTT	CASSPGQGLLDTQYF
TRBJ2-1	TRBD2	-	TRBV19	TGTGCCACTTCTAGCGGGGGTACTCCTTCCTACAATGAGCAGTTCTTC	CATSSGGTPSYNEQFF
TRBJ1-1	TRBD1	-	TRBV7-9	TGTGCCAGCAGCTTAATACAGGGGTGGGACACTGAAGCTTTCTTT	CASSLIQGWDTEAFF
TRBJ2-1	TRBD2	-	TRBV6-1	TGTGCCAGCAGTGGTACTAGCGGGGCCCCTACAAATGAGCAGTTCTTC	CASSGTSGAPTNEQFF
TRBJ1-2	TRBD1	-	TRBV28	TGTGCCAGCAGTCTCGGGACAGCTCATTCCTATGGCTACACCTTC	CASSLGTAHSYGYTF
TRBJ2-2	TRBD2	-	TRBV7-9	TGTTCCAGCAGCTTACCGGGTGGAGCGGGAGCTAACACCGGGGAGCTGTTTTTT	CSSSLPGGAGANTGELFF
TRBJ2-5	-	once	TRBV4-1	TGCGCCAGCAGCCAAGTTGCGGGGCCGGATGAAGAGACCCAGTACTTC	CASSQVAGPDEETQYF
TRBJ2-7	-	-	TRBV5-1	TGCGCCAGCAGCTTGGCCTCTATTGAGAGCTACGAGCAGTACTTC	CASSLASIESYEQYF
TRBJ2-7	-	once	TRBV5-1	TGCGCCAGCAGCCCCGCACAATACTACGAGCAGTACTTC	CASSPAQYYEQYF
TRBJ1-5	TRBD1	-	TRBV5-1	TGCGCCAGCAGCCAAGCAGGGGGCGGTCAGCCCCAGCATTTT	CASSQAGGGQPQHF